This T cell receptor beta chain was identified in a study of beta chain features in type 1 diabetes. Germline CDR1 reads GTSNPN; CDR2 reads SVGIG (reference sequence). The CDR3 has 13 amino acids. Trimming left V 0 bases short and J 8 bases short, with 10 bases between. Overall study results and limits: Because the template was cDNA, high-expressing cells might be over-represented. Moderate but significant shortening of TCRB CDR3s was recorded in all four CD4+ subsets from Type 1 diabetes patients. When VDJ junctions were examined, type 1 diabetes patients showed fewer insertions and more deletions. Compared to healthy donors, patients appeared to have naive, central memory and Treg TCRB repertoires that were more alike.

Of the isolated RNA, all was reverse transcribed, and so the sequenced material was expressed TCRB transcripts. Sequencing used immunoSEQ multiplex PCR; TCRdb keeps in-frame clones, though not all of them. The repertoire consists of 250,000 or so clones, with approximately 15% occurring once and the leading ten covering almost 0.02%. On this clone: What it binds is unknown.

Sampling consisted of one heparinised blood draw per donor, averaging around 120 mL. The specimen was naive CD4+ T cells from blood. The V and J genes are TRBV30 and TRBJ1-4; D is unclear. The receptor was derived from a man younger than 40 with type 1 diabetes. CDR3 sequence reads: CAWSVVEGEKLFF. DNA for the CDR3: TGTGCCTGGAGTGTAGTGGAGGGAGAAAAACTGTTTTTT. Complete variable domain (other parts from reference TRBV30 and TRBJ1-4): SQTIHQWPATLVQPVGSPLSLECTVEGTSNPNLYWYRQAAGRGLQLLFYSVGIGQISSEVPQNLSASRPQDRQFILSSKKLLLSDSGFYLCAWSVVEGEKLFFGSGTQLSVL.